The next 18 T cell receptor beta chains were all read from a single sample in a study of identical twins. TCRdb redid the calling of the 5' RACE reads with MiXCR, one entry per CDR3 protein. The sample includes around 230,000 distinct CDR3 sequences, over 8% of them seen just once. The sample was memory (CD45RO+) T cells sorted from blood. Every receptor here comes from a woman aged 18-35 years in good health.

The chain links TRBV6-1 to TRBJ2-7; a possible D gene is TRBD1 (5 bases). Germline CDR1 is MNHNS and CDR2 is SASEGT. The CDR3 length is 14 residues. V was pared by 10 bases and J by 3 bases, with 19 bases between. The CDR3 DNA is TGTGCCACCTCCCTAGGGCAGGGAAACTACGAGCAGTACTTC. This translates into CATSLGQGNYEQYF.

This clonotype was recorded a few times. The chain combines TRBV5-6 with TRBJ2-7; tentatively, D is TRBD2 (5 bases). Germline loops: CDR1 SGHDT, CDR2 YYEEEE. Trimming took 1 base from V and 7 from J, leaving 12 bases between them. The length of the CDR3 is 13 residues. The CDR3 DNA sequence: TGTGCCAGCAGCTTGATCCCGCGAGGGGAGCAGTACTTC. It is translated as CASSLIPRGEQYF.

The sample holds many counts of this clonotype. This chain links TRBV20-1 with TRBJ1-6, with D perhaps TRBD1 (6 bases). Germline CDR1 and CDR2: DFQATT and SNEGSKA (reference sequence). The CDR3 runs 14 residues. V gave up 5 bases and J gave up 5 bases, with 13 bases separating them. The CDR3 sequence is CSAFSAGDNSPLHF. The CDR3 coding sequence is TGCAGTGCTTTTTCTGCAGGGGATAATTCACCCCTCCACTTT.

There are many counts of this clonotype. The chain is built from TRBV20-1 and TRBJ1-2; D may be TRBD1 (6 bases). The germline CDR1 and CDR2 sequences are DFQATT and SNEGSKA (reference sequence). The CDR3 extends over 14 amino acids. Trimming removed 3 bases from V and 3 bases from J, with 14 bases in between. CDR3 sequence (DNA): TGCAGTGCTAGGAGGGCAGGGGAGGACTATGGCTACACCTTC. Encoded protein: CSARRAGEDYGYTF.

This clonotype was observed a handful of times. The chain employs TRBV6-5 and TRBJ2-7; tentatively, D is TRBD1 or TRBD2 (5 bases each). Trimming cost V 2 bases and J 5 bases, with 16 bases left between them. The CDR3 spans 15 residues. CDR1 MNHEY and CDR2 SVGAGI come from the germline V gene. In DNA form, the CDR3 reads TGTGCCAGCAGTTACGCAGGGACCAGTTCCCACGAGCAGTACTTC. Protein: CASSYAGTSSHEQYF.

The chain links TRBV7-8 to TRBJ2-1; 14 bases match TRBD2. CDR1 and CDR2 from the germline V gene are SGHVS and FQNEAQ. The CDR3 runs 19 residues. V gave up 1 base and J gave up 7 bases; unmatched junction bases: 12. The CDR3 here is CASSLVVTSGGAFRNEQFF. For the CDR3, the DNA is TGTGCCAGCAGCTTAGTAGTGACTAGCGGGGGGGCCTTCAGGAATGAGCAGTTCTTC.

Ten or more counts support this clonotype. The rearrangement links TRBV30 to TRBJ1-3, with a possible D match to TRBD1 (5 bases). Trimming shortened V by 2 bases and J by 7 bases, and 6 bases separated the two germline ends. The CDR3 has 11 residues. The germline V gene encodes CDR1 GTSNPN and CDR2 SVGIG (reference sequence). CDR3 residues: CAWSWGNTIYF. The CDR3, as DNA: TGTGCCTGGAGTTGGGGGAACACCATATATTTT.

This clonotype was counted only a few times. This chain joins TRBV3-1 and TRBJ2-5; a possible D gene is TRBD1 (7 bases). Trimming cost V 2 bases and J 7 bases, with 11 bases left between them. The CDR3 totals 13 residues. CDR1 and CDR2 (germline): LGHDT, YNNKEL (reference sequence). CDR3 protein: CASSQNQGGTQYF. CDR3 nucleotide sequence: TGTGCCAGCAGCCAAAATCAGGGGGGGACCCAGTACTTC.

This clonotype was counted ten times or more. The chain links TRBV20-1 to TRBJ2-3; 8 nucleotides agree with TRBD2. J was trimmed by 6 bases and V by 6 bases; bases with no gene match: 8. Germline V gene lookup returns CDR1 DFQATT and CDR2 SNEGSKA (reference sequence). This CDR3 has 13 amino acids. CDR3 residues: CSAESGRSDTQYF. CDR3 DNA: TGCAGTGCGGAGAGCGGGAGATCCGATACGCAGTATTTT.

This clonotype turned up a few times. The rearrangement links TRBV7-2 to TRBJ2-1, with 9 bases aligning to TRBD2. The junction had 5 bases not matched to a gene; V was cut back by 5 bases and J by 0 bases. Germline CDR1 is SGHTA and CDR2 is FQGNSA. This CDR3 is 16 amino acids long. CDR3 protein: CASSKGLASSYNEQFF. In DNA, the CDR3 is TGTGCCAGCAGCAAAGGACTAGCGAGCTCCTACAATGAGCAGTTCTTC.

This clonotype was observed at least ten times. The V gene is TRBV3-1, the J gene TRBJ2-5; D unclear. Germline V gene data show CDR1 as LGHDT and CDR2 as YNNKEL (reference sequence). Trimming left V 0 bases short and J 7 bases short, with 0 bases between. The CDR3 runs to 10 residues. This CDR3 reads CASSQETQYF. DNA for the CDR3: TGTGCCAGCAGCCAAGAGACCCAGTACTTC.

This clonotype appeared a few times. The rearrangement links TRBV5-1 to TRBJ2-1; TRBD2 matches at 11 bases. The ends lost 7 bases at V and 5 bases at J; junction bases unmatched: 5. CDR3 size: 14 residues. Germline V gives CDR1 SGHRS, CDR2 YFSETQ. DNA for the CDR3: TGCGCCAGCTGGGGGACTAGCGGAAACAATGAGCAGTTCTTC. It translates to CASWGTSGNNEQFF. Looking up the rest from reference TRBV5-1 and TRBJ2-1 gives the full variable domain: KAGVTQTPRYLIKTRGQQVTLSCSPISGHRSVSWYQQTPGQGLQFLFEYFSETQRNKGNFPGRFSGRQFSNSRSEMNVSTLELGDSALYLCASWGTSGNNEQFFGPGTRLTVL.

This clonotype was picked up a small number of times. V and J are TRBV27 and TRBJ2-6; 7 bases are shared with TRBD2. The CDR3 spans 15 residues. Trimming cost V 8 bases and J 0 bases; bases outside gene matches: 4. Germline loops: CDR1 MNHEY, CDR2 SMNVEV (reference sequence). In DNA, the CDR3 is TGTGCCAGCGGGAGGGCAAACTCTGGGGCCAACGTCCTGACTTTC. Translating gives CASGRANSGANVLTF.

The V gene is TRBV6-5, the J gene TRBJ2-1; TRBD2 agrees at 8 bases. In germline, CDR1 is MNHEY, CDR2 SVGAGI. The CDR3 covers 11 residues. The V segment lost 8 bases and the J segment 12 bases; nucleotides outside the gene matches: 6. The CDR3 spells CASHSGSGQFF. As DNA, the CDR3 is TGTGCCAGCCACAGCGGGAGTGGGCAGTTCTTC.

This clonotype was recorded many times. The V gene is TRBV7-2, the J gene TRBJ2-5; TRBD2 matches 9 bases. Germline V gene data show CDR1 as SGHTA and CDR2 as FQGNSA. Unmatched junction bases numbered 11, after V lost 1 base and J lost 5 bases. The CDR3 contains 17 residues. The CDR3 here is CASSLGGPAGGGETQYF. CDR3 DNA sequence: TGTGCCAGCAGCTTAGGGGGCCCAGCGGGAGGCGGGGAGACCCAGTACTTC.

V and J are TRBV7-2 and TRBJ1-1, with unresolved D. The germline V gene encodes CDR1 SGHTA and CDR2 FQGNSA. This CDR3 is built from 14 residues. With 2 bases removed from V and 6 bases from J, the gap between germline ends came to 13 bases. CDR3 nucleotides: TGTGCCAGCAGCTTAATAGATCTGAGGGCTGAAGCTTTCTTT. This sequence encodes CASSLIDLRAEAFF.

J is TRBJ2-7 and V is TRBV6-2 or TRBV6-3; D unresolved. V was trimmed by 8 bases and J by 2 bases, leaving 13 bases between them. This CDR3 has 13 residues. In germline, CDR1 is MNHEY, CDR2 SVGEGT. CDR3 sequence (DNA): TGTGCCAGCCAAGACCCTCTTACCTACGAGCAGTACTTC. Translation: CASQDPLTYEQYF.

In its sample, this clonotype was seen many times. The V gene is TRBV11-2, the J gene TRBJ2-7; D unresolved. Trimming cost V 5 bases and J 5 bases, with 13 bases left between them. The germline V gene has CDR1 SGHAT and CDR2 FQNNGV. The length of the CDR3 is 13 residues. The CDR3 region has the DNA TGTGCCAGCAGCCCCCAACCCGAGGACGAGCAGTACTTC. It specifies CASSPQPEDEQYF.